This paragraph covers one T cell receptor beta chain sequence. Its antigen is unidentified. The data derive from a study of blood T cells in healthy people across ages. Across the whole study: Template switching captured about one barcoded beta molecule per two T cells.

The sample providers were healthy Caucasian people from Russia, aged roughly 6 to 95. The CDR3 has 14 amino acids. Trimming took off 4 bases at V and 9 bases at J, with 16 bases between the two ends. Germline V gene data show CDR1 as SEHNR and CDR2 as FQNEAQ (reference sequence). Whole-study results and caveats: Strong correlation linked observed beta diversity and percent naive T cells.

A J-beta primer mix and a sample-barcoded 5' primer were used in a second PCR of about 7 to 12 cycles. TCRdb used MiXCR to reprocess the 5' RACE reads, holding one entry per CDR3 protein. The sample carries fewer than 2 million distinct CDR3 sequences, approximately 39% recorded once. This TCR came from a human donor in good health. V gene TRBV7-9 combines with J gene TRBJ2-1; unclear D gene. The sequenced sample was blood. This CDR3 reads CASSSALVGPEQFF. In DNA form, the CDR3 reads TGTGCCAGCAGCTCAGCCCTGGTGGGCCCTGAGCAGTTCTTC.